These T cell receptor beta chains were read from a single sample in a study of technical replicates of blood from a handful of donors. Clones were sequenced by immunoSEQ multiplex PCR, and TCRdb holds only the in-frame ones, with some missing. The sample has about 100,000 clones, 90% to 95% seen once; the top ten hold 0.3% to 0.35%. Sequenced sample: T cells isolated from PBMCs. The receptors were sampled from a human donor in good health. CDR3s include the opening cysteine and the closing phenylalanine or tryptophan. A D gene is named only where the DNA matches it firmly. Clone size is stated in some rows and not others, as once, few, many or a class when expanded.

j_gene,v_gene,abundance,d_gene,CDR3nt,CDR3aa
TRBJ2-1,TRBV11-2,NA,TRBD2,TGTGCCAGCAGCCCGGGACTAGCGGACTTCAATGAGCAGTTCTTC,CASSPGLADFNEQFF
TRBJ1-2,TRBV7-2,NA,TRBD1,TGTGCCAGCAGCTTAGGAGGACAGGGGACCTCCTATGGCTACACCTTC,CASSLGGQGTSYGYTF
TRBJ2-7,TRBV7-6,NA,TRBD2,TGTGCCAGCAGCTTAGCGGTCCTCGGAGCGGGAACTTTCGAGCAGTACTTC,CASSLAVLGAGTFEQYF
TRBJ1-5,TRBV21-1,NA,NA,TGTGCCAGCAGCGGCGGACAGGGCCCCCTGAAGCCCCAGCATTTT,CASSGGQGPLKPQHF
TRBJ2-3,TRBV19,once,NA,TGTGCCAGTAGTTCGCGGGGCACAGATACGCAGTATTTT,CASSSRGTDTQYF
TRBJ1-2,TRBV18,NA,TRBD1,TGTGCCAGCTCACCTTTCCAGGGGGACGTGAGCTACACCTTC,CASSPFQGDVSYTF
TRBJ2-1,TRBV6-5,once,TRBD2,TGTGCCAGCAAAATGGTAGCGGGAGGCAATGAGCAGTTCTTC,CASKMVAGGNEQFF
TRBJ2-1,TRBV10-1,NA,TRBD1,TGCGCCAGCAGTGGAGTCGACGGGACAGGGTTCGACAATGAGCAGTTCTTC,CASSGVDGTGFDNEQFF
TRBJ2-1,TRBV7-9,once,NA,TGTGCCAGCAGCTTACAGGGTAAAGGGCAGTTCTTC,CASSLQGKGQFF
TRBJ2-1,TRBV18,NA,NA,TGTGCCAGCTCAACCAAGACAGACTTCAATGAGCAGTTCTTC,CASSTKTDFNEQFF
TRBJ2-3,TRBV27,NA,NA,TGTGCCAGCAGTTCCCCTAGCGCAGATACGCAGTATTTT,CASSSPSADTQYF
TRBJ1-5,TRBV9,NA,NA,TGTGCCAGCAGCGTAGACAGGGAACAGCCCCAGCATTTT,CASSVDREQPQHF